This T cell receptor beta chain was obtained from a study of blood T cell repertoires in COVID-19. Overall study: Samples of COVID-19 (acute and convalescent) were obtained from the United States, Italy and Spain. PBMCs, B-cell-depleted T cells, or T cells were the source of the cDNA or gDNA that made up the material.

This CDR3 is built from 20 residues. Trimming stripped 6 bases from V and 3 bases from J, with 27 bases between. Looked up from germline, CDR1 is SNHLY and CDR2 is FYNNEI. In the study's own analysis: Amplifying reference gene primers gave estimates of nucleated cell counts. Profiling relied on immunoSEQ multiplex PCR, and the TCRdb table lists in-frame clones only, not all of them. That table is the source of V, J and clone size, and D and trimming were worked out from the DNA. The table includes fewer than 250,000 clones, roughly 84% detected once. This TCR derives from a woman in her 40s who had recovered from COVID-19. The sequenced sample consisted of peripheral blood. This rearrangement joins TRBV2 to TRBJ2-6, with a possible D match to TRBD1 (5 bases). CDR3 bases: TGTGCCAGCAGAGGGGCTTGGGGCCTAGAAGACGCGTATGGGGCCAACGTCCTGACTTTC. This gives the protein CASRGAWGLEDAYGANVLTF. The full variable domain, with the rest looked up from reference TRBV2 and TRBJ2-6, is EPEVTQTPSHQVTQMGQEVILRCVPISNHLYFYWYRQILGQKVEFLVSFYNNEISEKSEIFDDQFSVERPDGSNFTLKIRSTKLEDSAMYFCASRGAWGLEDAYGANVLTFGAGSRLTVL.